Listed here are 30 T cell receptor beta chains from one sample, sequenced in a study of cytotoxic CD8 clonotypes in ibrutinib-treated CLL. Assay: immunoSEQ multiplex PCR; the TCRdb copy retains only in-frame clones and omits some. The sample lists roughly 150,000 clones, approximately 80% occurring once. The input for sequencing was PBMCs, taken after 24 months of ibrutinib treatment. The receptors derive from a human donor with chronic lymphocytic leukemia.

The chain carries TRBV10-2 and TRBJ2-1, with TRBD2 matching over 8 bases. The CDR3 loop spans 15 amino acids. Germline lookup yields CDR1 WSHSY and CDR2 SAAADI. The V gene end was trimmed by 8 bases and the J gene end by 9 bases; junction bases not matched to a gene: 15. This CDR3 reads CASLDRLASFSEQFF. The CDR3 nucleotides are TGCGCCAGCCTAGACCGACTAGCGTCTTTTTCTGAGCAGTTCTTC.

The rearrangement links TRBV9 to TRBJ2-3; no definite D call. CDR1 and CDR2 (germline): SGDLS, YYNGEE. The CDR3 runs to 13 residues. V gave up 3 bases and J gave up 0 bases, with 5 bases separating them. Here the CDR3 reads CASSDRSTDTQYF. In DNA, the CDR3 is TGTGCCAGCAGCGACCGGAGCACAGATACGCAGTATTTT.

The V call is TRBV18, the J call TRBJ2-1; D gene uncertain. The CDR3 is 13 amino acids. The ends were cut back, 10 bases at V and 5 bases at J, with 15 bases in the middle. Looked up from germline, CDR1 is KGHSH and CDR2 is LQKENI. CDR3 protein: CATGHGPNNEQFF. CDR3 in DNA: TGTGCCACCGGCCATGGGCCCAACAATGAGCAGTTCTTC.

V usage is TRBV5-1 and J usage is TRBJ1-6, with TRBD1 matching 7 bases. CDR1 and CDR2 from the germline V gene are SGHRS and YFSETQ. Trimming took 0 bases from V and 2 from J; bases not matched to a gene: 11. CDR3 length equals 19 residues. The CDR3 is CASSLVGGTGAAYNSPLHF. The CDR3 coding sequence is TGCGCCAGCAGCTTGGTCGGTGGTACAGGGGCAGCCTATAATTCACCCCTCCACTTT.

V usage is TRBV9 and J usage is TRBJ2-7; TRBD1 might be the D (6 bases). The V and J ends lost 3 bases and 4 bases respectively, with 8 bases between them. In germline, CDR1 is SGDLS, CDR2 YYNGEE. The CDR3 is 12 amino acids. The CDR3 spells CASSERGYEQYF. Here the CDR3 DNA reads TGTGCCAGCAGCGAAAGGGGGTACGAGCAGTACTTC.

This chain uses TRBV28 with TRBJ1-3; no clear D gene. Germline loops: CDR1 MDHEN, CDR2 SYDVKM. The CDR3 is made up of 12 amino acids. V was clipped by 6 bases and J by 4 bases, with 7 bases between them. CDR3 nucleotides: TGTGCCAGCAGCGAAAGGGGAAACACCATATATTTT. This codes for CASSERGNTIYF.

Regarding this clone: In the same sample, other DNA sequences code for this CDR3. The chain recombines TRBV30 with TRBJ2-5; D is undetermined. CDR3 length equals 12 residues. Per the germline V gene, CDR1 is GTSNPN and CDR2 is SVGIG (reference sequence). Trimming took off 0 bases at V and 1 base at J, with 3 bases between the two ends. The CDR3 protein is CAWSVGQETQYF. CDR3 DNA: TGTGCCTGGAGTGTTGGCCAAGAGACCCAGTACTTC.

The chain is built from TRBV30 and TRBJ2-3, with D possibly being TRBD2 (6 bases). This CDR3 contains 15 residues. Germline CDR1 and CDR2: GTSNPN and SVGIG (reference sequence). Deletions cut 0 bases from V and 2 bases from J, with 12 bases between. The chain's CDR3 is CAWSVPGLHTDTQYF. DNA for the CDR3: TGTGCCTGGAGTGTACCGGGACTCCACACAGATACGCAGTATTTT.

V and J are TRBV18 and TRBJ2-7, with TRBD2 as a possible D gene (5 bases). CDR1 is KGHSH, CDR2 LQKENI, per germline. V lost 2 bases and J lost 1, with 9 bases in between. This CDR3 is built from 14 residues. CDR3 protein: CASSPGRTSYEQYF. CDR3 bases: TGTGCCAGCTCACCAGGGAGAACATCCTACGAGCAGTACTTC.

This chain uses TRBV5-1 with TRBJ2-7; maybe TRBD1 (6 bases). Germline CDR1 and CDR2: SGHRS and YFSETQ. V lost 3 bases to trimming and J lost 6 bases, with 13 bases between them. The CDR3 covers 13 residues. CDR3 nucleotide sequence: TGCGCCAGCAGCTACTATGGGGGCGCCGAGCAGTACTTC. Encoded protein: CASSYYGGAEQYF.

This clone occurred a few times. An end of the junction does not agree with germline; a read error may underlie this. The J gene is TRBJ2-7, the V gene TRBV10-3, with D possibly being TRBD2 (5 bases). The CDR3 has 15 amino acids. Germline V gene lookup returns CDR1 ENHRY and CDR2 SYGVKD. CDR3 region: CASSEAAGSPYEQYF. CDR3 DNA: TGTGCCAGCAGTGAAGCGGCGGGTAGCCCCTACGAGCAGTACTTC.

The V gene is TRBV7-2, the J gene TRBJ1-1; maybe TRBD1 (5 bases). The V end lost 10 bases, the J end lost 1 base, and 10 bases lay between the germline ends. This CDR3 contains 12 residues. Germline V lookup: CDR1 SGHTA, CDR2 FQGNSA. CDR3: CATRTTNTEAFF. As DNA, the CDR3 is TGTGCCACCCGGACAACGAACACTGAAGCTTTCTTT.

This clone was found once. The rearrangement links TRBV6-5 to TRBJ1-2, with 9 bases identical to TRBD1. The J segment lost 5 bases and the V segment lost 6 bases, leaving 4 bases of the junction unmatched. The CDR3 loop spans 13 amino acids. CDR1 and CDR2 from the germline V gene are MNHEY and SVGAGI. The CDR3 is CASSRDREYGYTF. For the CDR3, the DNA is TGTGCCAGCAGCCGGGACAGGGAGTATGGCTACACCTTC.

The gene calls are TRBV4-1 and TRBJ2-1; weak D call: TRBD2 (5 bases). V was clipped by 1 base and J by 9 bases, with 19 bases between them. Germline CDR1 is MGHRA and CDR2 is YSYEKL. This CDR3 comprises 16 residues. The CDR3 spells CASSQVDMGLAGEQFF. The CDR3 DNA reads TGCGCCAGCAGCCAAGTTGACATGGGTCTAGCCGGTGAGCAGTTCTTC.

The chain has TRBV2 and TRBJ2-6; D might be TRBD1 (5 bases). CDR1 and CDR2 (germline): SNHLY, FYNNEI. There are 17 residues in the CDR3. V lost 0 bases and J 3 bases, leaving 12 bases between the germline ends. The CDR3: CASSEALDSFGANVLTF. CDR3 DNA: TGTGCCAGCAGTGAAGCCCTCGACAGCTTTGGGGCCAACGTCCTGACTTTC.

The chain links TRBV5-6 to TRBJ1-2; no firm D call. The V gene's germline CDR1 is SGHDT and CDR2 YYEEEE. The CDR3 length is 14 residues. The V end lost 4 bases, the J end lost 8 bases, and 18 bases lay between the germline ends. CDR3: CASSPWQPLRGYTF. As DNA, the CDR3 is TGTGCCAGCAGCCCGTGGCAGCCCCTAAGGGGCTACACCTTC.

This chain joins TRBV7-2 and TRBJ2-2; 15 bases are shared with TRBD2. The germline V gene has CDR1 SGHTA and CDR2 FQGNSA. V lost 5 bases and J lost 7; bases outside the gene matches: 8. The CDR3 is 17 amino acids. The CDR3 coding sequence is TGTGCCAGCAGCCTCGGACTAGCGGGGGGGCCCGGCGGGGAGCTGTTTTTT. Translated, it gives CASSLGLAGGPGGELFF.

The gene calls are TRBV28 and TRBJ1-5; D is perhaps TRBD1 (6 bases). CDR3 length equals 13 residues. Trimming took off 4 bases at V and 9 bases at J, with 13 bases between the two ends. Germline lookup yields CDR1 MDHEN and CDR2 SYDVKM. The DNA of the CDR3 is TGTGCCAGCAGTTCCCATGCGACAGGGCCCCAGCATTTT. Translation: CASSSHATGPQHF.

The chain carries TRBV7-2 and TRBJ2-3; D is perhaps TRBD1 (7 bases). Between the trimmed V and J ends, which lost 11 bases and 0 bases, there was a span of 15 bases. The CDR3 extends over 14 amino acids. The V gene's germline CDR1 is SGHTA and CDR2 FQGNSA. The DNA of the CDR3 is TGTGCCGCGGGGACAGATTTTAGCACAGATACGCAGTATTTT. Translating gives CAAGTDFSTDTQYF.

V usage is TRBV29-1 and J usage is TRBJ2-2; maybe TRBD2 (5 bases). The V gene lost 4 bases and the J gene lost 4 bases, with 13 bases spanning the gap. The CDR3 runs to 14 residues. Germline loops: CDR1 SQVTM, CDR2 ANQGSEA. As DNA, the CDR3 is TGCAGCGTTGTGGAAAGTCGGGGCACCGGGGAGCTGTTTTTT. Residues: CSVVESRGTGELFF.

V gene TRBV19 combines with J gene TRBJ1-5; D is undetermined. Per germline, CDR1 LNHDA and CDR2 SQIVND (reference sequence). V was clipped by 9 bases and J by 5 bases, with 14 bases between them. CDR3 length: 13 amino acids. The DNA of the CDR3 is TGTGCCAGCCAGGATTGGGGTGATCAGCCCCAGCATTTT. Translation gives CASQDWGDQPQHF. Full variable domain (outside the CDR3, taken from reference TRBV19 and TRBJ1-5): DGGITQSPKYLFRKEGQNVTLSCEQNLNHDAMYWYRQDPGQGLRLIYYSQIVNDFQKGDIAEGYSVSREKKESFPLTVTSAQKNPTAFYLCASQDWGDQPQHFGDGTRLSIL.

The chain has TRBV27 and TRBJ2-7; tentative D call: TRBD1 (6 bases). The V end lost 4 bases, the J end lost 5 bases, and 12 bases lay between the germline ends. This CDR3 is 13 amino acids long. Germline V gene data show CDR1 as MNHEY and CDR2 as SMNVEV (reference sequence). CDR3 sequence reads: CASSWAGADEQYF. DNA for the CDR3: TGTGCCAGCAGTTGGGCAGGGGCCGACGAGCAGTACTTC.

The chain carries TRBV5-7 and TRBJ2-7; the D is unclear. TRBV5-7 is classed as an ORF, of uncertain function. With 2 bases removed from V and 4 bases from J, the gap between germline ends came to 10 bases. The CDR3 runs to 13 residues. The CDR3 loop reads CASSFAALYEQYF. CDR3 sequence (DNA): TGTGCCAGCAGCTTTGCCGCCCTTTACGAGCAGTACTTC.

The genes are TRBV28 and TRBJ2-5; 10 bases align to TRBD1. Looked up from germline, CDR1 is MDHEN and CDR2 is SYDVKM. V lost 6 bases, J lost 4 bases, and 8 bases stayed unmatched. The CDR3 is 15 residues long. The CDR3 region is CASSSPGQGIETQYF. The CDR3 DNA is TGTGCCAGCAGCTCTCCGGGACAGGGGATAGAGACCCAGTACTTC. The variable domain in full, completed from reference TRBV28 and TRBJ2-5, reads DVKVTQSSRYLVKRTGEKVFLECVQDMDHENMFWYRQDPGLGLRLIYFSYDVKMKEKGDIPEGYSVSREKKERFSLILESASTNQTSMYLCASSSPGQGIETQYFGPGTRLLVL.

The chain employs TRBV7-6 and TRBJ2-7, with TRBD2 as a possible D gene (6 bases). CDR1 SGHVS and CDR2 FNYEAQ come from the germline V gene. The CDR3 is made up of 14 amino acids. Trimming left V 5 bases short and J 3 bases short, with 14 bases between. CDR3 sequence reads: CASSLGPEGYEQYF. Here the CDR3 DNA reads TGTGCCAGCAGCCTAGGACCGGAGGGCTACGAGCAGTACTTC. Combining the CDR3 with reference TRBV7-6 and TRBJ2-7 gives the whole variable domain GAGVSQSPRYKVTKRGQDVALRCDPISGHVSLYWYRQALGQGPEFLTYFNYEAQQDKSGLPNDRFSAERPEGSISTLTIQRTEQRDSAMYRCASSLGPEGYEQYFGPGTRLTVT.

The sample holds a few counts of this clone. This rearrangement joins TRBV30 to TRBJ1-1; tentatively, D is TRBD1 (5 bases). The length of the CDR3 is 13 residues. Germline values: CDR1 GTSNPN, CDR2 SVGIG (reference sequence). V shed 4 bases and J shed 5 bases, with 14 bases lying between them. This chain's CDR3 is CAWTPPGGTEAFF. The CDR3 DNA follows: TGTGCCTGGACGCCCCCCGGGGGTACTGAAGCTTTCTTT.

This chain uses TRBV10-3 with TRBJ2-7; D may be TRBD2 (6 bases). The CDR3 is made up of 15 amino acids. V gave up 2 bases and J gave up 2 bases, with 13 bases separating them. In germline, CDR1 is ENHRY, CDR2 SYGVKD. The chain's CDR3 is CAISEMPSVPYEQYF. CDR3 in DNA: TGTGCCATCAGTGAGATGCCTAGCGTGCCCTACGAGCAGTACTTC.

The chain has TRBV28 and TRBJ1-5; D is unresolved. CDR1 is MDHEN and CDR2 is SYDVKM in the germline V gene. The V and J ends lost 4 bases and 7 bases respectively, with 11 bases between them. This CDR3 has 13 residues. CDR3 DNA: TGTGCCAGCAGTTCCGGACCTCGGCAGCCCCAGCATTTT. Translated: CASSSGPRQPQHF.

This clone was counted a single time. The gene calls are TRBV28 and TRBJ1-3; 8 nucleotides line up with TRBD1. This CDR3 is built from 15 residues. The V gene's germline CDR1 is MDHEN and CDR2 SYDVKM. V dropped 2 bases and J dropped 8; count of bases not matched to a gene: 8. CDR3 coding DNA: TGTGCCAGCAGTTTAAGGGCAGGGGGCAGGGACACCATATATTTT. Translated, it gives CASSLRAGGRDTIYF.

This clone was counted between two and nine times. This chain uses TRBV2 with TRBJ2-2, with D uncertain. This CDR3 is 15 amino acids long. CDR1 and CDR2 (germline): SNHLY, FYNNEI. V lost 11 bases to trimming and J lost 1 base, with 17 bases between them. Here the CDR3 DNA reads TGTGCCGGCCGACCGCCGCACCTGAACACCGGGGAGCTGTTTTTT. It codes for CAGRPPHLNTGELFF.